This T cell receptor beta chain was observed in a study of T cell changes during pregnancy in multiple sclerosis. Germline V lookup: CDR1 KGHSH, CDR2 LQKENI. There are 16 residues in the CDR3. V lost 5 bases, J lost 0 bases, and 3 bases stayed unmatched. Some clones are missing from TCRdb's copy, which holds only in-frame ones; the method was immunoSEQ multiplex PCR. The sample holds approximately 40,000 clones; roughly 92% are singletons and the top ten take under 1.5%. The sequence was obtained from a female donor with multiple sclerosis, enrolled in a pregnancy study. Sequenced: peripheral blood. J is TRBJ2-7 and V is TRBV18, with 14 bases lining up with TRBD2. Here the CDR3 reads CASSSGLAGVSYEQYF. Here the CDR3 DNA reads TGTGCCAGCTCATCGGGACTAGCGGGAGTCTCCTACGAGCAGTACTTC.